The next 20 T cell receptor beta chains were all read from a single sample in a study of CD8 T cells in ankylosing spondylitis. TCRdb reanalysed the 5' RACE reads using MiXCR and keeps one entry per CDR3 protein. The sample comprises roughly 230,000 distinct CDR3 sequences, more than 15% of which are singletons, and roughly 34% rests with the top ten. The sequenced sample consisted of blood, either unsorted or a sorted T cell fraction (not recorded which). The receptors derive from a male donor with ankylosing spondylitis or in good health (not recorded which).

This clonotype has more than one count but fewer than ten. The CDR3 region has the DNA TGTGCCACCAGCGCTCGGACAGGGGAAGAGACCCAGTACTTC. Protein sequence: CATSARTGEETQYF. This chain joins TRBV15 and TRBJ2-5; TRBD1 agrees at 9 bases. V shed 5 bases and J 3 bases; nucleotides not matched to a gene: 4. There are 14 residues in the CDR3. Looked up from germline, CDR1 is LNHNV and CDR2 is YYDKDF (reference sequence). Full variable domain (remainder filled in from reference TRBV15 and TRBJ2-5): DAMVIQNPRYQVTQFGKPVTLSCSQTLNHNVMYWYQQKSSQAPKLLFHYYDKDFNNEADTPDNFQSRRPNTSFCFLDIRSPGLGDTAMYLCATSARTGEETQYFGPGTRLLVL.

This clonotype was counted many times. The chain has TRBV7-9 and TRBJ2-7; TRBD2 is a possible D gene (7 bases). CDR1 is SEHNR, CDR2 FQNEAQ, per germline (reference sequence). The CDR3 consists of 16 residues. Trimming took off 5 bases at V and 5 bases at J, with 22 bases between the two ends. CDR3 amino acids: CASSPPAGQGYNEQYF. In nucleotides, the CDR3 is TGTGCCAGCAGCCCCCCAGCGGGACAAGGGTATAACGAGCAGTACTTC.

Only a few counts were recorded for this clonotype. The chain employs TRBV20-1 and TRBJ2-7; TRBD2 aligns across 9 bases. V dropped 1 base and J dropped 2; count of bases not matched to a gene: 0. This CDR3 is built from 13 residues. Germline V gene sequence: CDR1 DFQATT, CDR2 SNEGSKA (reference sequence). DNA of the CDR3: TGCAGTGCTAGAGCTAGCGGGACCTACGAGCAGTACTTC. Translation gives CSARASGTYEQYF.

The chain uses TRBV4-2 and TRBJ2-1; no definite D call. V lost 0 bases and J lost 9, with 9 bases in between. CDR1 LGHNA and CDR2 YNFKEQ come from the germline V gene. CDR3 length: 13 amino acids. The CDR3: CASSQESEVEQFF. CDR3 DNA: TGTGCCAGCAGCCAAGAATCCGAGGTTGAGCAGTTCTTC.

The chain's CDR3 is CSATGTRRTDTQYF. In DNA form, the CDR3 reads TGCAGTGCTACAGGGACTCGGCGCACAGATACGCAGTATTTT. The chain combines TRBV20-1 with TRBJ2-3; D is perhaps TRBD2 (6 bases). This CDR3 comprises 14 residues. Germline V CDR1 and CDR2: DFQATT, SNEGSKA (reference sequence). The ends were cut back, 4 bases at V and 1 base at J, with 12 bases in the middle.

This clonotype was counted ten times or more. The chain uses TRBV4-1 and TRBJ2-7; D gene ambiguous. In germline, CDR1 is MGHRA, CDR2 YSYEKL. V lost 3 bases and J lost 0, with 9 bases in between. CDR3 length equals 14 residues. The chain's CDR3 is CASSHPGSSYEQYF. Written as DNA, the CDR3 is TGCGCCAGCAGCCACCCCGGGTCCTCCTACGAGCAGTACTTC.

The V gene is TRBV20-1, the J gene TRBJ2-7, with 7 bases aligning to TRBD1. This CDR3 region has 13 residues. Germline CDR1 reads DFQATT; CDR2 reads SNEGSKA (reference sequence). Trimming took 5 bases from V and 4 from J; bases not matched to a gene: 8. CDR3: CSAWDSGEYEQYF. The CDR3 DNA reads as TGCAGTGCTTGGGACAGTGGAGAATACGAGCAGTACTTC.

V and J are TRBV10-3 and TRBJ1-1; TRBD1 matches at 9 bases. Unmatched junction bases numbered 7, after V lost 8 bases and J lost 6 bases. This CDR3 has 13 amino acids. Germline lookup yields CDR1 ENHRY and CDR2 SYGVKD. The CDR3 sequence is CAISGTGLPEAFF. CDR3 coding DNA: TGTGCCATCTCCGGGACAGGGTTACCTGAAGCTTTCTTT.

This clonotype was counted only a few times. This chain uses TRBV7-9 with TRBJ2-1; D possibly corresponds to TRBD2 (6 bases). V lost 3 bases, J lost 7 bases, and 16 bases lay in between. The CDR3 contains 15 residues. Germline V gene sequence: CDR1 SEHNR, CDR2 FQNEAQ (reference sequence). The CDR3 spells CASSFPGSSGNEQFF. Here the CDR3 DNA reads TGTGCCAGCAGCTTCCCCGGGAGTTCGGGTAATGAGCAGTTCTTC.

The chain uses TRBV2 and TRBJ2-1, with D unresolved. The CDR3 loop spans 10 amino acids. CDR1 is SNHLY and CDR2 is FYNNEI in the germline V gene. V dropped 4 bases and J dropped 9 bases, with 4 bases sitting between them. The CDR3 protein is CASSGGEQFF. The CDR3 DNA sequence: TGTGCCAGCAGTGGAGGTGAGCAGTTCTTC.

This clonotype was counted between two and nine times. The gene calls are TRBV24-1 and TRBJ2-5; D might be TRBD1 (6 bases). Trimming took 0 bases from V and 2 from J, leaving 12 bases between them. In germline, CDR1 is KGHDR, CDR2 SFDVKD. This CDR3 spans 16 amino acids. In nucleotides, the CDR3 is TGTGCCACCAGTGATTTGCAAGTCCAGGGGCAAGAGACCCAGTACTTC. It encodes CATSDLQVQGQETQYF.

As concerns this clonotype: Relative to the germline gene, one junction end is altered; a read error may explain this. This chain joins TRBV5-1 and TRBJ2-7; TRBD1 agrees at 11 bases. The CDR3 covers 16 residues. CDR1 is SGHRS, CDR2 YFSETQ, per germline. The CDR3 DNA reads TGCGCCAGCAGCTGGGACCGGGACAGGGGGAACTACGAGCAGTGCTTC. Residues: CASSWDRDRGNYEQCF.

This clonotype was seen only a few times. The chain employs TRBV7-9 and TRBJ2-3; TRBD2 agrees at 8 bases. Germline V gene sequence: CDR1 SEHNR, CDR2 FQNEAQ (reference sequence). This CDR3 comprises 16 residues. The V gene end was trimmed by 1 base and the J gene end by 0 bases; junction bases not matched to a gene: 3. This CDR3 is CASSLELAVSTDTQYF. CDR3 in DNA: TGTGCCAGCAGCTTAGAACTAGCGGTTAGCACAGATACGCAGTATTTT.

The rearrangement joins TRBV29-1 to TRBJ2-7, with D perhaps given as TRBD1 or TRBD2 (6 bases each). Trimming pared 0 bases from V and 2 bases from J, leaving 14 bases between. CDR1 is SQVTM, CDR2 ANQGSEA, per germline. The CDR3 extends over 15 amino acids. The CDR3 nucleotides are TGCAGCGTTGAAGATTTGGGGGGCCGTCCCTACGAGCAGTACTTC. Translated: CSVEDLGGRPYEQYF.

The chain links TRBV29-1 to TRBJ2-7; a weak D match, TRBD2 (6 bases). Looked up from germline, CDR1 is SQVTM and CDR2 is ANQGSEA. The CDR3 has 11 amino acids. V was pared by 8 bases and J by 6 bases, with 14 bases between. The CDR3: CSSKLGGEQYF. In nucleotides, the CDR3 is TGCAGCTCAAAGCTGGGAGGCGAGCAGTACTTC.

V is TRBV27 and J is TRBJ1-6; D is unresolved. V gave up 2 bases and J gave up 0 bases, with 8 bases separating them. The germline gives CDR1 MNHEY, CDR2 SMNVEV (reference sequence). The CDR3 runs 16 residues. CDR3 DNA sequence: TGTGCCAGCAGTTTAACGTTGAGCTCCTATAATTCACCCCTCCACTTT. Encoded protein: CASSLTLSSYNSPLHF.

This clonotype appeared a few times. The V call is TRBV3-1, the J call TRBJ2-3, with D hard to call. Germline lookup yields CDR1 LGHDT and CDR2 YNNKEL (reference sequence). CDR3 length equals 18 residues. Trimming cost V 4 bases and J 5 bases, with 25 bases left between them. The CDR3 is CASSPETTPGFGQDTQYF. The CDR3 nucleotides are TGTGCCAGCAGCCCAGAAACAACTCCAGGTTTTGGCCAAGATACGCAGTATTTT.

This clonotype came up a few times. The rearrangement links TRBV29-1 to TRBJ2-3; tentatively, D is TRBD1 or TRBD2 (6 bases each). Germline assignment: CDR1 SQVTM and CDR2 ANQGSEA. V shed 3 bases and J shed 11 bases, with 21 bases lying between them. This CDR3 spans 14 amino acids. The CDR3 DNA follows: TGCAGCGTTGAGCGGGACAACCCTCTATTGGAGCAGTATTTT. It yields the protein CSVERDNPLLEQYF.

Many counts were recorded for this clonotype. CDR3 bases: TGTGCCAGCAGTTTCCCAAGGGGAGAGACCCAGTACTTC. Its protein product is CASSFPRGETQYF. The chain combines TRBV6-5 with TRBJ2-5, with D maybe TRBD1 (5 bases). The V and J ends lost 4 bases and 4 bases respectively, with 10 bases between them. This CDR3 is built from 13 residues. Germline loops: CDR1 MNHEY, CDR2 SVGAGI.

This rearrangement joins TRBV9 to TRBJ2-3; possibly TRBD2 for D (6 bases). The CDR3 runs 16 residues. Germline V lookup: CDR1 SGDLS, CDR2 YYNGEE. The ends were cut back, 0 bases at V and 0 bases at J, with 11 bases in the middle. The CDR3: CASSVVREASTDTQYF. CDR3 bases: TGTGCCAGCAGCGTAGTGCGGGAAGCTAGCACAGATACGCAGTATTTT.